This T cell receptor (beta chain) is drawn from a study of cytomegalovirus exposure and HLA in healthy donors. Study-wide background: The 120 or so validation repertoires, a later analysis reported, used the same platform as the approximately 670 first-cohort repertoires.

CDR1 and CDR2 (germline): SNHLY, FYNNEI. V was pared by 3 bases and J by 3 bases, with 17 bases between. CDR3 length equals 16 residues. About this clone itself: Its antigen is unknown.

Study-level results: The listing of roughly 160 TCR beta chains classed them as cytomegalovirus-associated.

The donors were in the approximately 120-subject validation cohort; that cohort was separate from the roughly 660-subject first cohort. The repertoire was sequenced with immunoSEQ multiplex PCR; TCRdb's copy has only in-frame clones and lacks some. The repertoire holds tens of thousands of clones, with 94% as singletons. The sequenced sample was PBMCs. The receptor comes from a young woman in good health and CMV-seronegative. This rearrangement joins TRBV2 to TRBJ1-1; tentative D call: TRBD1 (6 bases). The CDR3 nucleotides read TGTGCCAGCAGTGAGCAATTGTACAGGGCGGACACTGAAGCTTTCTTT. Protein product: CASSEQLYRADTEAFF.